The 4 T cell receptor beta chains below all came from one sample that was sequenced in a study of read filtering for tumor transcriptome and immune sequencing. From about 400 ng of RNA, a library with molecular barcoded alpha/delta and beta/gamma adaptors was made. Each CDR3 protein gets one entry after TCRdb re-called the reads with MiXCR. This sample yields roughly 41,000 distinct CDR3 sequences, of which about 13% are seen a single time; around 37% belongs to the top ten. Source material: a population of CD138-negative cells sorted from bone marrow. Source of these receptors: a donor at least 40 years old with multiple myeloma.

This clonotype was detected ten times or more. The chain couples TRBV27 to TRBJ2-1, with 8 nucleotides matching TRBD2. V shed 7 bases and J 5 bases; nucleotides not matched to a gene: 7. This CDR3 has 14 amino acids. Germline-derived CDR1 and CDR2 are MNHEY and SMNVEV (reference sequence). CDR3 in amino acids: CASTRAGGHNEQFF. The CDR3 region has the DNA TGTGCCAGCACAAGGGCGGGAGGACACAATGAGCAGTTCTTC.

This clonotype has a count of ten or more. V usage is TRBV19 and J usage is TRBJ2-2; D remains ambiguous. The CDR3 covers 15 residues. The V and J ends lost 3 bases and 5 bases respectively, with 13 bases between them. Germline V gene lookup returns CDR1 LNHDA and CDR2 SQIVND (reference sequence). CDR3 sequence reads: CASSIQPLGTGELFF. The CDR3, as DNA: TGTGCCAGTAGTATCCAACCCCTCGGTACCGGGGAGCTGTTTTTT.

Many counts were recorded for this clonotype. V gene TRBV4-3 combines with J gene TRBJ1-6, with 10 bases identical to TRBD1. V lost 3 bases, J lost 9 bases, and 5 bases stayed unmatched. Per the germline V gene, CDR1 is LGHNA and CDR2 is YSLEER. This CDR3 comprises 15 residues. The CDR3 DNA reads as TGCGCCAGCAGCCAGACAGGGGGCTTGGGTTCACCCCTCCACTTT. This translates into CASSQTGGLGSPLHF.

This clonotype appeared many times. This chain joins TRBV6-1 and TRBJ1-1; D is possibly TRBD1 (5 bases). This CDR3 has 12 amino acids. V lost 7 bases and J 0 bases, leaving 6 bases between the germline ends. Germline V gene data show CDR1 as MNHNS and CDR2 as SASEGT. The CDR3, as DNA: TGTGCCAGCACGGACATGAACACTGAAGCTTTCTTT. Its translation is CASTDMNTEAFF.